These 2 T cell receptor beta chains share one sample of origin, sequenced in a study of cytomegalovirus exposure and HLA in healthy donors. Primers for the PCR totalled 60 Vbeta and 13 Jbeta. Method: immunoSEQ multiplex PCR; TCRdb's copy keeps in-frame clones and lacks some. The sample holds fewer than 200,000 clones, roughly 67% seen once. The sample taken for sequencing was PBMCs. The receptors were sampled from a woman aged 18-35 years in good health and CMV-seropositive.

As to this clone: An end of the junction differs from the germline gene, which may be a read error. The J gene is TRBJ2-3, the V gene TRBV7-7, with 12 bases fitting TRBD1. CDR3 size: 17 residues. Germline CDR1 SSHAT, CDR2 FNYEAQ (reference sequence). CDR3 sequence reads: CASSSGTGGVGTDTQYF. The CDR3 coding sequence is TGTGCTAGCAGCTCCGGGACAGGGGGCGTCGGGACAGATACGCAGTATTTT.

The chain carries TRBV5-5 and TRBJ1-4; 10 positions agree with TRBD1. Germline V CDR1 and CDR2: SGHKS, YYEKEE (reference sequence). Trimming removed 5 bases from V and 8 bases from J; junction bases left unmatched: 6. The CDR3 extends over 14 amino acids. The CDR3 protein is CASRRQGAGEKLFF. The CDR3, as DNA: TGTGCCAGCAGAAGACAGGGGGCCGGGGAAAAACTGTTTTTT.